One sample yielded the 32 T cell receptor beta chains listed below, sequenced in a study of blood T cell repertoires in COVID-19. Sequencing was performed with immunoSEQ multiplex PCR; in TCRdb, only in-frame clones are kept and a portion is missing. The sample holds 75,000 to 95,000 clones; 70% to 90% are singletons and the top ten take just under 3%. Specimen: peripheral blood. The receptor source for this set is a woman aged 80 or older with acute or convalescent COVID-19.

The rearrangement links TRBV9 to TRBJ2-3; tentative D call: TRBD1 (7 bases). This CDR3 has 14 amino acids. V was trimmed by 0 bases and J by 4 bases, leaving 9 bases between them. Germline V gives CDR1 SGDLS, CDR2 YYNGEE. The CDR3 nucleotides are TGTGCCAGCAGCGTAGCCAGGGGGGCAGATACGCAGTATTTT. It translates to CASSVARGADTQYF.

The rearrangement joins TRBV30 to TRBJ1-1, with D possibly TRBD1 on 6 matching bases. CDR3 size: 14 residues. The germline V gene has CDR1 GTSNPN and CDR2 SVGIG (reference sequence). Trimming took 4 bases from V and 4 from J, leaving 16 bases between them. For the CDR3, the DNA is TGTGCCTGGACCTACACAGGGTTCAGCACTGAAGCTTTCTTT. It encodes CAWTYTGFSTEAFF.

The gene calls are TRBV11-2 and TRBJ2-1; D is uncertain. Between the trimmed V and J ends, which lost 4 bases and 0 bases, there was a span of 10 bases. CDR1 SGHAT and CDR2 FQNNGV come from the germline V gene. The length of the CDR3 is 15 residues. The CDR3 here is CASSSPRDSYNEQFF. The CDR3 DNA reads TGTGCCAGCAGCTCCCCTCGCGACTCCTACAATGAGCAGTTCTTC.

V gene TRBV19 combines with J gene TRBJ1-2, with 8 bases matching TRBD1. The CDR3 length is 12 residues. Germline V gene data show CDR1 as LNHDA and CDR2 as SQIVND (reference sequence). V trimming: 6 bases; J trimming: 8 bases; junction bases outside the gene matches: 5. CDR3 loop: CASSRTGFGYTF. The CDR3 DNA sequence: TGTGCCAGTAGCAGGACAGGGTTCGGCTACACCTTC.

This clone appeared a few times. The chain joins TRBV7-3 to TRBJ2-7; the D is unclear. Looked up from germline, CDR1 is SGHTA and CDR2 is FQGTGA. The CDR3 loop spans 13 amino acids. Trimming took off 0 bases at V and 3 bases at J, with 6 bases between the two ends. Here the CDR3 DNA reads TGTGCCAGCAGCTTAACCCACAGCTACGAGCAGTACTTC. Translation: CASSLTHSYEQYF.

This rearrangement joins TRBV30 to TRBJ1-2; 10 nucleotides align to TRBD1. The germline CDR1 and CDR2 sequences are GTSNPN and SVGIG (reference sequence). This CDR3 is built from 16 residues. J gave up 8 bases and V 1 base, and 13 bases lay outside the gene matches. CDR3 DNA: TGTGCCTGGAGTGCATTATGGACAGGGGGTTTTGGAGGCTACACCTTC. As protein: CAWSALWTGGFGGYTF.

This rearrangement joins TRBV4-2 to TRBJ1-2; 8 bases map to TRBD1. J lost 5 bases, V lost 0 bases, and 8 bases had no gene match. Germline values: CDR1 LGHNA, CDR2 YNFKEQ. The CDR3 loop spans 16 amino acids. The CDR3 DNA is TGTGCCAGCAGCCAAGACGGGACAGGTTCAGTTTATGGCTACACCTTC. This gives the protein CASSQDGTGSVYGYTF.

On this clone itself: One end of the junction fails to match germline, which may point to a read error. The chain has TRBV30 and TRBJ1-2, with 9 bases lining up with TRBD1. The CDR3 has 8 amino acids. Germline assignment: CDR1 GTSNPN and CDR2 SVGIG (reference sequence). Here the CDR3 reads CAWGDRVF. The DNA for the CDR3 is TGTGCCTGGGGGGACAGGGTTTTC.

The chain uses TRBV9 and TRBJ2-3; TRBD2 aligns across 14 bases. This CDR3 comprises 22 residues. Germline V gives CDR1 SGDLS, CDR2 YYNGEE. V lost 3 bases to trimming and J lost 0 bases; unmatched junction nucleotides: 18. The chain's CDR3 is CASSAPGRTSGRRGRSTDTQYF. Here the CDR3 DNA reads TGTGCCAGCAGCGCCCCCGGGAGGACTAGCGGGAGGAGGGGTCGAAGCACAGATACGCAGTATTTT.

This sequence joins TRBV5-4 and TRBJ1-2, with D unclear. V lost 0 bases, J lost 3 bases, and 9 bases lay in between. This CDR3 contains 14 residues. Germline loops: CDR1 SGHNT, CDR2 YYREEE (reference sequence). CDR3 sequence (DNA): TGTGCCAGCAGCTTGGTTGGGCAGGACTATGGCTACACCTTC. The encoded protein is CASSLVGQDYGYTF.

The chain employs TRBV11-2 and TRBJ2-5; 7 positions match TRBD2. CDR3 size: 14 residues. V dropped 4 bases and J dropped 2; count of bases not matched to a gene: 4. Per the germline V gene, CDR1 is SGHAT and CDR2 is FQNNGV. The CDR3, as DNA: TGTGCCAGCAGCTCCATCGGGAGGCAAGAGACCCAGTACTTC. It codes for CASSSIGRQETQYF.

The chain recombines TRBV30 with TRBJ1-2; D remains ambiguous. Germline lookup yields CDR1 GTSNPN and CDR2 SVGIG (reference sequence). CDR3 length: 12 residues. With 0 bases removed from V and 5 bases from J, the gap between germline ends came to 7 bases. The CDR3 DNA reads TGTGCCTGGAGTGTACGCAGTTATGGCTACACCTTC. This gives the protein CAWSVRSYGYTF. Based on the CDR3 plus reference TRBV30 and TRBJ1-2, the full variable domain is SQTIHQWPATLVQPVGSPLSLECTVEGTSNPNLYWYRQAAGRGLQLLFYSVGIGQISSEVPQNLSASRPQDRQFILSSKKLLLSDSGFYLCAWSVRSYGYTFGSGTRLTVV.

The chain has TRBV27 and TRBJ1-2, with TRBD1 matching over 8 bases. The CDR3 is 14 residues long. With V trimmed by 5 bases and J by 4 bases, 6 bases remained unmatched. CDR1 and CDR2 from the germline V gene are MNHEY and SMNVEV (reference sequence). CDR3 sequence: CASSNLGTGYGYTF. DNA of the CDR3: TGTGCCAGCAGTAATCTAGGGACAGGCTATGGCTACACCTTC.

The rearrangement joins TRBV4-3 to TRBJ1-2, with D unresolved. Germline V CDR1 and CDR2: LGHNA, YSLEER. This CDR3 has 17 residues. With 0 bases removed from V and 0 bases from J, the gap between germline ends came to 14 bases. CDR3 in amino acids: CASSQDSRGLANYGYTF. For the CDR3, the DNA is TGCGCCAGCAGCCAAGATTCCCGAGGATTAGCTAACTATGGCTACACCTTC.

This chain joins TRBV6-6 and TRBJ2-7; 7 bases are a match to TRBD1. Looked up from germline, CDR1 is MNHNY and CDR2 is SVGAGI (reference sequence). J gave up 3 bases and V 6 bases, and 8 bases lay outside the gene matches. This CDR3 region has 14 residues. CDR3 in DNA: TGTGCCAGCAGCCCTGGACAGGCATACTACGAGCAGTACTTC. Encoded protein: CASSPGQAYYEQYF.

The chain couples TRBV27 to TRBJ2-1, with 11 bases aligning to TRBD2. Germline CDR1 MNHEY, CDR2 SMNVEV (reference sequence). The trim removed 7 bases at V and 5 bases at J, leaving 7 bases unmatched. The CDR3 is 15 residues long. CDR3: CASTASGRPNNEQFF. In nucleotides, the CDR3 is TGTGCCAGCACAGCTAGCGGGAGGCCTAACAATGAGCAGTTCTTC.

The rearrangement links TRBV27 to TRBJ2-7; D might be TRBD2 (6 bases). The CDR3 loop spans 11 amino acids. Trimming removed 3 bases from V and 7 bases from J, with 7 bases in between. Looked up from germline, CDR1 is MNHEY and CDR2 is SMNVEV (reference sequence). The CDR3: CASSLLAEQYF. CDR3 nucleotide sequence: TGTGCCAGCAGTTTGCTAGCGGAGCAGTACTTC.

This chain uses TRBV14 with TRBJ2-3, with unresolved D. V lost 4 bases and J lost 8, with 10 bases in between. The CDR3 is 12 residues long. The germline gives CDR1 SGHDN, CDR2 FVKESK. The CDR3 sequence is CASSPTLTTQYF. CDR3 DNA sequence: TGTGCCAGCAGCCCGACTTTAACTACGCAGTATTTT.

Here the CDR3 reads CSARAETQYF. The CDR3 DNA is TGCAGTGCTAGAGCGGAGACCCAGTACTTC. J is TRBJ2-5 and V is TRBV20-1; D is undetermined. This CDR3 region has 10 residues. The V end was cut by 1 base, the J end by 5 bases, with 2 bases between. The V gene's germline CDR1 is DFQATT and CDR2 SNEGSKA (reference sequence).

The V gene is TRBV19, the J gene TRBJ1-4; D unresolved. Between the trimmed V and J ends, which lost 3 bases and 0 bases, there was a span of 2 bases. Germline V gives CDR1 LNHDA, CDR2 SQIVND (reference sequence). The CDR3 is 13 residues long. CDR3 sequence: CASSIATNEKLFF. The CDR3 DNA follows: TGTGCCAGTAGTATCGCAACTAATGAAAAACTGTTTTTT.

Notes on this clone: This CDR3 is also generated by other DNA sequences in the sample. The rearrangement joins TRBV24-1 to TRBJ1-5; D may be TRBD1 (5 bases). Germline V gene lookup returns CDR1 KGHDR and CDR2 SFDVKD. The CDR3 has 14 amino acids. Between the trimmed V and J ends, which lost 4 bases and 3 bases, there was a span of 9 bases. CDR3 sequence reads: CATSDRQLNQPQHF. The CDR3 DNA reads TGTGCCACCAGTGACCGACAGCTCAATCAGCCCCAGCATTTT.

This chain links TRBV15 with TRBJ1-6; a weak D match, TRBD1 (6 bases). This CDR3 is 16 amino acids long. V lost 2 bases and J 7 bases, leaving 15 bases between the germline ends. Looked up from germline, CDR1 is LNHNV and CDR2 is YYDKDF (reference sequence). The CDR3 DNA reads TGTGCCACCAGCAGATCAGGACCAGGGGACAATTCACCCCTCCACTTT. Amino acid sequence: CATSRSGPGDNSPLHF.

J is TRBJ2-1 and V is TRBV11-2; D gene unclear. V shed 1 base and J shed 2 bases, with 12 bases lying between them. The germline gives CDR1 SGHAT, CDR2 FQNNGV. CDR3 length: 16 amino acids. The CDR3 DNA follows: TGTGCCAGCAGCTTAGGGTCCCTAGGTCCCTACAATGAGCAGTTCTTC. The encoded protein is CASSLGSLGPYNEQFF.

A few counts support this clone. The rearrangement joins TRBV6-6 to TRBJ2-1, with 8 positions matching TRBD2. The ends lost 6 bases at V and 5 bases at J; junction bases unmatched: 9. The CDR3 runs 15 residues. Germline V lookup: CDR1 MNHNY, CDR2 SVGAGI (reference sequence). CDR3 nucleotide sequence: TGTGCCAGCAGATCAAGCGGGAGTCGCAACAATGAGCAGTTCTTC. As protein: CASRSSGSRNNEQFF.

The CDR3 protein is CASSGGVAYEQYF. Written as DNA, the CDR3 is TGCGCCAGCAGTGGAGGGGTCGCCTACGAGCAGTACTTC. The V call is TRBV5-1, the J call TRBJ2-7, with D maybe TRBD2 (6 bases). Germline CDR1 SGHRS, CDR2 YFSETQ. This CDR3 has 13 amino acids. V was shortened by 5 bases and J by 2 bases, with 11 bases between the two germline ends.

This chain connects TRBV4-3 to TRBJ1-2; D is unclear. In germline, CDR1 is LGHNA, CDR2 YSLEER. This CDR3 is built from 12 residues. V lost 1 base and J 7 bases, leaving 7 bases between the germline ends. The CDR3 sequence: CASSQGGFGYTF. In nucleotides, the CDR3 is TGCGCCAGCAGCCAAGGAGGGTTTGGCTACACCTTC.

This chain connects TRBV6-5 to TRBJ1-1, with TRBD1 matching over 7 bases. The CDR3 totals 15 residues. From germline, CDR1 is MNHEY and CDR2 SVGAGI. Trimming at V came to 3 bases and at J to 4 bases, leaving 8 bases not matched to a gene. CDR3 in amino acids: CASSYFTTGSTEAFF. The DNA for the CDR3 is TGTGCCAGCAGTTATTTTACGACAGGGAGCACTGAAGCTTTCTTT.

Here the CDR3 DNA reads TGTGCCAGCAGCAAACAGGGAGGGCAGACTGAAGCTTTCTTT. As protein: CASSKQGGQTEAFF. The V gene is TRBV9, the J gene TRBJ1-1, with D possibly TRBD1 on 6 matching bases. Germline loops: CDR1 SGDLS, CDR2 YYNGEE. The V end lost 4 bases, the J end lost 5 bases, and 15 bases lay between the germline ends. There are 14 residues in the CDR3.

The V call is TRBV7-9, the J call TRBJ1-4, with D unclear. Trimming pared 2 bases from V and 8 bases from J, leaving 21 bases between. Germline values: CDR1 SEHNR, CDR2 FQNEAQ (reference sequence). This CDR3 has 17 residues. DNA of the CDR3: TGTGCCAGCAGCTTAAACCCTAATGGAGTCGGAGGGGAAAAACTGTTTTTT. Translating it yields CASSLNPNGVGGEKLFF.

In DNA form, the CDR3 reads TGTGCCAGCAGTGAATTAGGAGAGACAGAGAACACCGGGGAGCTGTTTTTT. It translates to CASSELGETENTGELFF. The chain recombines TRBV25-1 with TRBJ2-2; TRBD1 is a possible D gene (5 bases). The germline CDR1 and CDR2 sequences are MGHDK and SYGVNS. This CDR3 has 17 amino acids. V lost 1 base, J lost 1 base, and 13 bases lay in between.

The V and J genes are TRBV7-2 and TRBJ2-1, with 9 bases matching TRBD2. Looked up from germline, CDR1 is SGHTA and CDR2 is FQGNSA. J lost 5 bases, V lost 6 bases, and 5 bases had no gene match. CDR3 size: 14 residues. Here the CDR3 reads CASRAGLANNEQFF. CDR3 nucleotide sequence: TGTGCCAGCAGGGCGGGACTAGCCAACAATGAGCAGTTCTTC. The full variable domain, rest sourced from reference TRBV7-2 and TRBJ2-1, is GAGVSQSPSNKVTEKGKDVELRCDPISGHTALYWYRQSLGQGLEFLIYFQGNSAPDKSGLPSDRFSAERTGGSVSTLTIQRTQQEDSAVYLCASRAGLANNEQFFGPGTRLTVL.

The CDR3 DNA reads as TGTGCCAGCGGAGCCTCCGAGACAGCCTACGAGCAGTACTTC. The encoded protein is CASGASETAYEQYF. The V call is TRBV7-9, the J call TRBJ2-7; D might be TRBD1 (5 bases). From germline, CDR1 is SEHNR and CDR2 FQNEAQ (reference sequence). The V gene lost 8 bases and the J gene lost 2 bases, with 16 bases spanning the gap. The CDR3 spans 14 residues.